A single sample is the source of the 14 T cell receptor beta chains below, sequenced in a study of shared clonotypes between healthy human individuals. Here immunoSEQ multiplex PCR was the method, and the copy in TCRdb shows in-frame clones only, minus some. The sample has about 380,000 clones; around 96% are singletons. Sequenced: memory CD8+ T cells sorted from blood. As to subset: CD45RO+ cells pooled with CCR7-negative TemRA cells. These TCRs come from a man aged 30 to 45 in good health.

This clone was seen once. The same CDR3 also results from other DNA sequences found in this sample. CDR3 coding DNA: TGCGCCAGCAGCTTGACAGTCTCCTACAATGAGCAGTTCTTC. Encoded protein: CASSLTVSYNEQFF. V usage is TRBV5-1 and J usage is TRBJ2-1; D gene ambiguous. V shed 1 base and J shed 0 bases, with 5 bases lying between them. Germline loops: CDR1 SGHRS, CDR2 YFSETQ. This CDR3 contains 14 residues.

CDR3 sequence reads: CASTPQGANVLTF. For the CDR3, the DNA is TGTGCCAGTACCCCCCAGGGGGCCAACGTCCTGACTTTC. The chain joins TRBV19 to TRBJ2-6; no definite D call. V was cut by 7 bases and J by 4 bases, with 8 bases left in between. The CDR3 length is 13 residues. Germline V gene sequence: CDR1 LNHDA, CDR2 SQIVND (reference sequence).

This clone has only one observation. The V gene is TRBV2, the J gene TRBJ2-6; no firm D call. The germline V gene has CDR1 SNHLY and CDR2 FYNNEI. V lost 9 bases to trimming and J lost 0 bases, with 6 bases between them. The CDR3 contains 13 residues. The DNA of the CDR3 is TGTGCCAGTAAAAGCTCTGGGGCCAACGTCCTGACTTTC. Protein sequence: CASKSSGANVLTF.

The chain combines TRBV29-1 with TRBJ2-5, with D possibly matching TRBD1 (6 bases). Germline CDR1 reads SQVTM; CDR2 reads ANQGSEA. This CDR3 comprises 13 residues. Trimming took off 3 bases at V and 3 bases at J, with 11 bases between the two ends. CDR3 sequence (DNA): TGCAGCGTTGATAGGACAGATAAAGAGACCCAGTACTTC. This translates into CSVDRTDKETQYF.

Here the CDR3 DNA reads TGTGCCAGCAGCTCCCTGGTACACGGAAACACCATATATTTT. Residues: CASSSLVHGNTIYF. The V call is TRBV11-2, the J call TRBJ1-3; D gene unclear. V was shortened by 4 bases and J by 4 bases, with 11 bases between the two germline ends. CDR3 length equals 14 residues. Germline CDR1 and CDR2: SGHAT and FQNNGV.

The chain joins TRBV7-3 to TRBJ2-3; TRBD1 matches at 7 bases. This CDR3 has 15 amino acids. Germline V gene sequence: CDR1 SGHTA, CDR2 FQGTGA. J was trimmed by 2 bases and V by 2 bases; bases with no gene match: 4. CDR3 DNA sequence: TGTGCCAGCAGCTTAGAAGGGGGCCACACAGATACGCAGTATTTT. Protein: CASSLEGGHTDTQYF. Based on the CDR3 plus reference TRBV7-3 and TRBJ2-3, the full variable domain is GAGVSQTPSNKVTEKGKYVELRCDPISGHTALYWYRQSLGQGPEFLIYFQGTGAADDSGLPNDRFFAVRPEGSVSTLKIQRTERGDSAVYLCASSLEGGHTDTQYFGPGTRLTVL.

This chain links TRBV10-3 with TRBJ2-3; TRBD2 agrees at 8 bases. The V and J ends lost 6 bases and 0 bases, in that order; junction bases with no gene match: 2. CDR1 is ENHRY, CDR2 SYGVKD, per germline. CDR3 length equals 14 residues. This chain's CDR3 is CAIRPSGSTDTQYF. CDR3 DNA sequence: TGTGCCATCAGACCTAGCGGGAGCACAGATACGCAGTATTTT.

The rearrangement links TRBV27 to TRBJ2-1; D unresolved. Trimming took 1 base from V and 0 from J, leaving 4 bases between them. The CDR3 is made up of 14 amino acids. The germline V gene has CDR1 MNHEY and CDR2 SMNVEV (reference sequence). CDR3 in amino acids: CASSLWSSYNEQFF. In DNA, the CDR3 is TGTGCCAGCAGTTTATGGAGCTCCTACAATGAGCAGTTCTTC.

The chain uses TRBV28 and TRBJ2-7, with 13 bases matching TRBD2. Losses at the gene ends were 3 bases for V and 2 bases for J; bases not matched to a gene: 10. Germline CDR1 and CDR2: MDHEN and SYDVKM. CDR3 length: 18 amino acids. The CDR3 reads CASSFQPGLAGSAYEQYF. Here the CDR3 DNA reads TGTGCCAGCAGTTTCCAACCGGGACTAGCGGGATCTGCCTACGAGCAGTACTTC.

The CDR3 bases are TGTGCCAGCAGCTTAGGGCCCGATAGCTCCTACGAGCAGTACTTC. Encoded protein: CASSLGPDSSYEQYF. The chain carries TRBV13 and TRBJ2-7; D not resolved. Trimming shortened V by 0 bases and J by 0 bases, and 9 bases separated the two germline ends. Germline CDR1 is PRHDT and CDR2 is FYEKMQ (reference sequence). This CDR3 comprises 15 residues.

The J gene is TRBJ2-3, the V gene TRBV9; D not certain. The CDR3 is 14 amino acids. Germline values: CDR1 SGDLS, CDR2 YYNGEE. V lost 0 bases and J 1 base, leaving 6 bases between the germline ends. The CDR3 loop reads CASSVGSRTDTQYF. CDR3 nucleotide sequence: TGTGCCAGCAGCGTAGGAAGCCGCACAGATACGCAGTATTTT.

This chain joins TRBV18 and TRBJ1-4; D is undetermined. From germline, CDR1 is KGHSH and CDR2 LQKENI. Trimming cost V 2 bases and J 0 bases, with 13 bases left between them. This CDR3 is 17 amino acids long. CDR3 region: CASSPWALGATNEKLFF. CDR3 in DNA: TGTGCCAGCTCACCATGGGCCTTGGGAGCAACTAATGAAAAACTGTTTTTT.

The chain combines TRBV29-1 with TRBJ2-7; 10 bases match TRBD2. The germline gives CDR1 SQVTM, CDR2 ANQGSEA. Losses at the gene ends were 3 bases for V and 0 bases for J; bases not matched to a gene: 8. There are 16 residues in the CDR3. The CDR3 coding sequence is TGCAGCGTTGATGGACTAGCGGTAACGGTCTCCTACGAGCAGTACTTC. Translating gives CSVDGLAVTVSYEQYF.

V gene TRBV6-1 combines with J gene TRBJ2-7, with D hard to call. V was shortened by 4 bases and J by 3 bases, with 7 bases between the two germline ends. This CDR3 is built from 12 residues. Germline values: CDR1 MNHNS, CDR2 SASEGT. The CDR3: CASSVARYEQYF. The CDR3 bases are TGTGCCAGCAGTGTGGCACGCTACGAGCAGTACTTC.